This T cell receptor (beta chain) was identified in a study of T-cell reconstitution after alpha-beta-depleted transplantation in children. This clonotype showed up many times. Its antigen is currently unknown. From germline, CDR1 is PRHDT and CDR2 FYEKMQ (reference sequence). The CDR3 is 14 amino acids. Trimming pared 5 bases from V and 4 bases from J, leaving 14 bases between. Unique molecular identifiers were used in preparing the TCRbeta library. A single record per CDR3 protein comes from TCRdb applying MiXCR to the PCR reads. There are roughly 66,000 distinct CDR3 sequences in the sample; 4% to 5% occur only once, and about 19% lies in the top ten. Study results and caveats: Alpha-beta T cells about two months after transplant reportedly derived from several hundred expanded graft clones. Diversity of TCRbeta at day 60 was high in some patients, arising from surviving recipient T cells and thymic progenitors. At one year after transplant, newly produced T cells mostly accounted for T-cell counts and diversity.

The chain employs TRBV13 and TRBJ2-5; D is tentatively TRBD1 or TRBD2 (5 bases each). The sample here was PBMCs, mostly from graft donor cells, taken 180 days after TCRalphabeta/CD19-depleted stem cell transplant. This receptor was taken from a boy less than two years old who had a stem cell transplant for acute myeloid leukemia, so the T cells may come from the graft donor. The CDR3 loop is CASSPGTAGETQYF. For the CDR3, the DNA is TGTGCCAGCAGCCCAGGGACCGCGGGAGAGACCCAGTACTTC.